In its sample, the clone carrying this T cell receptor beta chain was seen a few times. These data are taken from a study of T-cell reconstitution after alpha-beta-depleted transplantation in children. The V gene's germline CDR1 is ENHRY and CDR2 SYGVKD. The CDR3 runs 12 residues. The J segment lost 5 bases and the V segment lost 6 bases, leaving 1 base of the junction unmatched. The TCRbeta library was prepared with unique molecular identifiers. TCRdb reprocessed the PCR reads with MiXCR, giving one entry per CDR3 protein. The sample shows under 450,000 distinct CDR3 sequences, roughly 14% of them seen only once.

The clonotype was recovered from a human donor who donated a stem cell graft to a child with Fanconi anemia. The chain joins TRBV10-3 to TRBJ2-1; the match to TRBD1 covers 7 bases. The sequencing used PBMCs, collected from the stem cell graft. This CDR3 reads CAISQGDNEQFF. The CDR3 DNA reads as TGTGCCATCAGCCAGGGGGACAATGAGCAGTTCTTC.